Shown below are 2 T cell receptor beta chains from a single sample sequenced in a study of early T cells in non-severe SARS-CoV-2 infection. TCRdb independently ran MiXCR on the 5' RACE reads; one entry per CDR3 protein. The profile shows some 87,000 distinct CDR3 sequences, 12% of them singletons. The specimen was whole blood. Every receptor here comes from an adult who was a healthcare worker with PCR-confirmed SARS-CoV-2 infection or an uninfected control (not recorded which).

This clonotype was seen more than once but under ten times. The CDR3 is CASSLNPKNEKLFF. Here the CDR3 DNA reads TGCGCCAGCAGCTTGAATCCCAAGAATGAAAAACTGTTTTTT. This chain links TRBV5-1 with TRBJ1-4, with D unclear. Trimming left V 1 base short and J 5 bases short, with 9 bases between. This CDR3 has 14 residues. CDR1 and CDR2 from the germline V gene are SGHRS and YFSETQ. Based on the CDR3 plus reference TRBV5-1 and TRBJ1-4, the full variable domain is KAGVTQTPRYLIKTRGQQVTLSCSPISGHRSVSWYQQTPGQGLQFLFEYFSETQRNKGNFPGRFSGRQFSNSRSEMNVSTLELGDSALYLCASSLNPKNEKLFFGSGTQLSVL.

This clonotype has more than one count but fewer than ten. The rearrangement joins TRBV11-2 to TRBJ2-1; TRBD2 matches 13 bases. Germline V gene data show CDR1 as SGHAT and CDR2 as FQNNGV. Germline trimming cut 4 bases from V and 6 bases from J; bases unmatched to any gene: 9. This CDR3 is 17 amino acids long. Here the CDR3 reads CASSSRLAGGFANEQFF. In DNA, the CDR3 is TGTGCCAGCAGCTCGCGACTAGCGGGGGGCTTCGCCAATGAGCAGTTCTTC.